This T cell receptor (beta chain) emerged from a study of blood T cell repertoires in COVID-19. Study information: Material from acute and convalescent COVID-19 was sourced from the United States, Italy and Spain. PBMCs, B-cell-depleted T cells, or T cells were the source of the cDNA or gDNA that made up the material.

Germline CDR1 reads SGHNT; CDR2 reads YYREEE (reference sequence). Trimming removed 1 base from V and 1 base from J; junction bases left unmatched: 7. The CDR3 is 17 amino acids. Original analysis: Reference gene primer amplification in the assay estimated nucleated cell counts. TCRdb keeps only in-frame clones here, not all; method: immunoSEQ multiplex PCR. That table furnishes V, J and clone size, whereas the DNA furnished D and trimming. The sample gives more than 150,000 clones, roughly 78% of which show up once; about 3% is in the top ten. The specimen sequenced was peripheral blood. The J gene is TRBJ1-1, the V gene TRBV5-4, with TRBD1 identical over 10 bases. The TCR was taken from a woman over 75 with active or convalescent COVID-19. In nucleotides, the CDR3 is TGTGCCAGCAGCTTGATGACAGGGGGCGGTGAGAACACTGAAGCTTTCTTT. Translating gives CASSLMTGGGENTEAFF.